A selection of T cell receptor beta chains follows, all from one sample in a study of blood T cell repertoires in COVID-19. Produced via immunoSEQ multiplex PCR; TCRdb's table is partial and in-frame only. The table includes about 230,000 clones, around 84% detected once. Sequencing was done on a sample of peripheral blood. All receptors derive from a man aged 50-60 years with COVID-19, enrolled during active disease. Both conserved end residues are part of each CDR3. The D gene is left open where the match is weak. Clone size is shown for a subset of rows, as once, few, many or a class of expanded clone.

TRBD2	NA	TRBJ2-1	TRBV18	TGTGCCAGCTCGGGACTAGCGGGGGGTAATGAGCAGTTCTTC	CASSGLAGGNEQFF
NA	NA	TRBJ2-1	TRBV9	TGTGCCAGCAGCGTCGTCCAGGGACACAACAATGAGCAGTTCTTC	CASSVVQGHNNEQFF
NA	NA	TRBJ2-7	TRBV5-6	TGTGCCAGCAGCTTGCGTGTCAGGGGTTCCTACGAGCAGTACTTC	CASSLRVRGSYEQYF
TRBD1	few	TRBJ1-5	TRBV7-9	TGTGCCAGCAGGCTGACAGGGGATCAGCCCCAGCATTTT	CASRLTGDQPQHF
TRBD1	NA	TRBJ2-2	TRBV27	TGTGCCAGCAGGCCGGGACAGCCGAACACCGGGGAGCTGTTTTTT	CASRPGQPNTGELFF
TRBD2	NA	TRBJ2-5	TRBV6-5	TGTGCCAGCAGTTACTCTCGCGGGGGGGCCGAGACCCAGTACTTC	CASSYSRGGAETQYF
NA	few	TRBJ2-5	TRBV10-3	TGTGCCATCAGTGAACTGGCTGCGGCAGAGACCCAGTACTTC	CAISELAAAETQYF
TRBD2	NA	TRBJ2-1	TRBV11-3	TGTGCCAGCAGCGGGACTAGCGGGGGGCGATCCTACAATGAGCAGTTCTTC	CASSGTSGGRSYNEQFF
NA	once	TRBJ1-4	TRBV12-3/TRBV12-4	TGTGCCAGCAGTTTACGTGAAAAACTGTTTTTT	CASSLREKLFF
TRBD2	NA	TRBJ2-3	TRBV18	TGTGCCAGCTCACCTACTAGCGGGGGCACAGATACGCAGTATTTT	CASSPTSGGTDTQYF
TRBD2	NA	TRBJ2-2	TRBV10-3	TGTGCCATCAGTGACCTAGCGGGGTCCACCGGGGAGCTGTTTTTT	CAISDLAGSTGELFF
TRBD2	NA	TRBJ2-7	TRBV11-2	TGTGCCAGCAGCTCTTCTAGCGGGACGTCCTCCTACGAGCAGTACTTC	CASSSSSGTSSYEQYF
NA	few	TRBJ1-3	TRBV7-8	TGTGCCAGCAGCCTCTTGACATGGGGCAGCTCTGGAAACACCATATATTTT	CASSLLTWGSSGNTIYF
TRBD1	once	TRBJ2-2	TRBV4-3	TGCGCCAGCAGCCAAGATTGGACAGGGTGGTCCGGGGAGCTGTTTTTT	CASSQDWTGWSGELFF
TRBD1	NA	TRBJ1-5	TRBV27	TGTGCCAGCAGTCTTACAGGGGACGTAGGGTGGCCCCAGCATTTT	CASSLTGDVGWPQHF